This T cell receptor (beta chain) was captured in a study of cytomegalovirus exposure and HLA in healthy donors. Broader study findings: The availability of immune exposure information extended only to CMV serostatus. In a later analysis, common viral pathogens appeared linked to several of the most significant clusters.

The PCR ran on 60 Vbeta and 13 Jbeta primers. Clones were sequenced by immunoSEQ multiplex PCR, and TCRdb holds only the in-frame ones, with some missing. The table includes fewer than 80,000 clones, about 77% detected once. Comments on this clone: Its antigen is unknown.

The CDR3 is made up of 15 amino acids. J lost 4 bases, V lost 8 bases, and 10 bases had no gene match. Germline CDR1 reads LGHNA; CDR2 reads YSLEER. Sample: PBMCs. The genes are TRBV4-3 and TRBJ2-2; 7 bases agree with TRBD1. This TCR came from a young woman in good health and CMV-seronegative. The CDR3 DNA follows: TGCGCCAGCGGTTACCGGGACAGAGTCACCGGGGAGCTGTTTTTT. This codes for CASGYRDRVTGELFF.